One T cell receptor (beta chain) is described in this entry. Each participant's cohort was designated according to participant-reported clinical history. The sample belongs to a study of blood T cell repertoires in COVID-19. Study details: Samples of COVID-19 (acute and convalescent) were obtained from the United States, Italy and Spain.

V was cut by 0 bases and J by 7 bases, with 13 bases left in between. This CDR3 has 15 residues. Germline CDR1 reads SEHNR; CDR2 reads FQNEAQ (reference sequence). Authors' methods: The assay estimated nucleated cells by amplifying reference gene primers. Clones were read by immunoSEQ multiplex PCR, and TCRdb kept only the in-frame ones, dropping some. That table supplies the V and J calls and clone size; D and trimming were determined from the DNA. This table has 300,000 to 400,000 clones, about 88% appearing once. The sequenced sample was PBMCs or T cells enriched from blood (not recorded which). The TCR originated in a woman aged 18-35 years who had recovered from COVID-19. The chain carries TRBV7-9 and TRBJ1-5; D possibly corresponds to TRBD1 (6 bases). CDR3 DNA sequence: TGTGCCAGCAGCTTAGCGCTGGCAGGGGACCAGCCCCAGCATTTT. This gives the protein CASSLALAGDQPQHF.